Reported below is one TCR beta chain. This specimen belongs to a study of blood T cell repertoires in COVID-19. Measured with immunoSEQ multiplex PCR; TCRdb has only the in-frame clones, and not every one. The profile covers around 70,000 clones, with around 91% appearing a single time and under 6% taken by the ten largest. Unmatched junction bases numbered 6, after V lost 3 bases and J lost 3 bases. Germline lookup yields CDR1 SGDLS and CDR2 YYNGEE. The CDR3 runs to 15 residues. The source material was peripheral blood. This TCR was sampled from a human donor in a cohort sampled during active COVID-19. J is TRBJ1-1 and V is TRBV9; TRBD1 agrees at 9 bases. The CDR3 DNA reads TGTGCCAGCAGCGAAGGGACAGGGAGGGACACTGAAGCTTTCTTT. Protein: CASSEGTGRDTEAFF.